The sequence of this T cell receptor (beta chain) was determined in a study of blood T cell repertoires in COVID-19. Study-wide background: Acute and convalescent COVID-19 samples came from the United States, Italy and Spain. PBMCs, B-cell-depleted T cells, or T cells provided the cDNA or gDNA that made up the material.

In the original analysis: Reference gene primer amplification gave nucleated cell count estimates. The protocol was immunoSEQ multiplex PCR, while the TCRdb copy is restricted to in-frame clones and leaves out a portion. V and J calls and clone size are copied from that table; D and trimming were computed from the DNA. Among 90,000 to 100,000 clones listed, 90% were seen once. The TCR was taken from a man aged 45-60 years with acute or convalescent COVID-19. Sequencing was performed on peripheral blood.

The CDR3 loop reads CASKDVGGSNSYEQYF. The DNA of the CDR3 is TGTGCCAGCAAGGACGTGGGGGGATCGAACTCCTACGAGCAGTACTTC. V gene TRBV6-6 combines with J gene TRBJ2-7; weak D call: TRBD2 (6 bases). CDR1 MNHNY and CDR2 SVGAGI come from the germline V gene (reference sequence). Trimming cost V 7 bases and J 0 bases, with 19 bases left between them. The CDR3 spans 16 residues.